This T cell receptor (beta chain) is drawn from a study of shared clonotypes between healthy human individuals. Study information: Three CD4 naive, three CD4 memory, two CD8 naive and one CD8 memory plate were used per donor.

Per the germline V gene, CDR1 is DFQATT and CDR2 is SNEGSKA (reference sequence). The CDR3 is 10 amino acids. Between the trimmed V and J ends, which lost 1 base and 8 bases, there was a span of 3 bases. TCRdb's copy holds only in-frame clones and misses some; the assay was immunoSEQ multiplex PCR. The sample has some 580,000 clones; roughly 97% are singletons. This TCR was recovered from a woman aged 30 to 39 in good health. The chain combines TRBV20-1 with TRBJ2-1; D remains unclear. Source material: naive CD4+ T cells sorted from blood. This sample's subset: CD45RA+ positively selected. Written as DNA, the CDR3 is TGCAGTGCTAGAGCGCATGAGCAGTTCTTC. This sequence encodes CSARAHEQFF.